This is a list of T cell receptor beta chains from one sample in a study of vaccination and CD4 T cells after COVID-19. The antigens of these receptors remain unknown. TCRdb re-analysed the PCR reads in MiXCR, keeping a single row per CDR3 protein. The sample shows around 20,000 distinct CDR3 sequences, 26% of them seen only once. Sample: cultured CD4+ T cells from blood. The receptor set was obtained from a human donor with COVID-19. Each CDR3 is given with its conserved first and last residue. D genes are given only for firm matches. Clone size is given for some rows only: seen once, a few or many times, or a class if the clone is expanded.

d_call: -; j_call: TRBJ1-1; clone_size: few; v_call: TRBV20-1; cdr3_aa: CSARDVKVAF; cdr3_nt: TGCAGTGCTAGAGATGTAAAGGTAGCTTTT
d_call: -; j_call: TRBJ1-1; clone_size: few; v_call: TRBV19; cdr3_aa: CASSIPAGSEAFF; cdr3_nt: TGTGCCAGTAGTATCCCTGCAGGGAGTGAAGCTTTCTTT
d_call: -; j_call: TRBJ2-7; clone_size: -; v_call: TRBV10-3; cdr3_aa: CALSRGPPHDPYEQYF; cdr3_nt: TGTGCCCTCTCAAGGGGTCCGCCCCACGATCCTTACGAGCAGTACTTC
d_call: TRBD1; j_call: TRBJ1-5; clone_size: few; v_call: TRBV6-5; cdr3_aa: CASSYRDRGQPQHF; cdr3_nt: TGTGCCAGCAGTTACCGGGACAGGGGTCAGCCCCAGCATTTT
d_call: -; j_call: TRBJ1-2; clone_size: -; v_call: TRBV19; cdr3_aa: CASTTGTVGRLSGYTF; cdr3_nt: TGTGCCAGTACCACTGGGACGGTCGGTCGCCTGAGTGGCTACACCTTC
d_call: -; j_call: TRBJ2-7; clone_size: -; v_call: TRBV11-3; cdr3_aa: CASSRVGGSDEQYF; cdr3_nt: TGTGCCAGCTCCAGGGTAGGGGGTTCCGACGAGCAGTACTTC
d_call: -; j_call: TRBJ2-5; clone_size: -; v_call: TRBV20-1; cdr3_aa: CSVQARLAQETQYF; cdr3_nt: TGCAGTGTTCAAGCAAGGCTAGCGCAAGAGACCCAGTACTTC
d_call: -; j_call: TRBJ2-7; clone_size: once; v_call: TRBV5-1; cdr3_aa: CASSSMGSSYEQYF; cdr3_nt: TGCGCCAGCAGCTCCATGGGGAGCTCCTACGAGCAGTACTTC
d_call: TRBD1; j_call: TRBJ1-1; clone_size: few; v_call: TRBV6-5; cdr3_aa: CASSYSGQGGRGEAFF; cdr3_nt: TGTGCCAGCAGTTACTCGGGGCAGGGGGGCCGAGGAGAAGCTTTCTTT
d_call: -; j_call: TRBJ1-2; clone_size: few; v_call: TRBV6-2/TRBV6-3; cdr3_aa: CASNEPNYGYTF; cdr3_nt: TGTGCCAGCAATGAGCCTAACTATGGCTACACCTTC
d_call: -; j_call: TRBJ2-2; clone_size: -; v_call: TRBV19; cdr3_aa: CASSAAVNTGELFF; cdr3_nt: TGTGCCAGTAGTGCCGCAGTAAACACCGGGGAGCTGTTTTTT
d_call: -; j_call: TRBJ1-5; clone_size: few; v_call: TRBV7-2; cdr3_aa: CASSTQGDQPQHF; cdr3_nt: TGTGCCAGCAGCACACAGGGCGATCAGCCCCAGCATTTT
d_call: -; j_call: TRBJ1-5; clone_size: few; v_call: TRBV15; cdr3_aa: CATSRAGVGQPQHF; cdr3_nt: TGTGCCACCAGCAGAGCAGGGGTAGGCCAGCCCCAGCATTTT
d_call: TRBD1; j_call: TRBJ1-2; clone_size: -; v_call: TRBV20-1; cdr3_aa: CSATVVAGGGYTF; cdr3_nt: TGCAGTGCGACGGTAGTGGCAGGGGGGGGCTACACCTTC
d_call: TRBD1; j_call: TRBJ1-2; clone_size: -; v_call: TRBV23-1; cdr3_aa: CANRGWGYTF; cdr3_nt: TGCGCCAACAGGGGTTGGGGCTACACCTTC
d_call: TRBD2; j_call: TRBJ2-5; clone_size: few; v_call: TRBV6-5; cdr3_aa: CASSSLRLAGYF; cdr3_nt: TGTGCCAGCAGTTCCCTACGACTAGCGGGGTACTTC
d_call: -; j_call: TRBJ1-6; clone_size: few; v_call: TRBV7-2; cdr3_aa: CASSLGFTSPLHF; cdr3_nt: TGTGCCAGCAGCTTAGGGTTTACTTCACCCCTCCACTTT
d_call: TRBD1; j_call: TRBJ2-7; clone_size: -; v_call: TRBV2; cdr3_aa: CASSEGGQGGGEQYF; cdr3_nt: TGTGCCAGCAGTGAAGGGGGACAGGGTGGGGGCGAGCAGTACTTC
d_call: TRBD1; j_call: TRBJ1-5; clone_size: few; v_call: TRBV6-2/TRBV6-3; cdr3_aa: CASSYTGGLNQPQHF; cdr3_nt: TGTGCCAGCAGTTACACAGGGGGGCTAAATCAGCCCCAGCATTTT
d_call: TRBD1; j_call: TRBJ1-2; clone_size: -; v_call: TRBV7-2; cdr3_aa: CASSLAHSTGHIYGYTF; cdr3_nt: TGTGCCAGCAGCTTAGCCCACTCGACAGGGCATATTTATGGCTACACCTTC
d_call: -; j_call: TRBJ2-1; clone_size: once; v_call: TRBV19; cdr3_aa: CASTPPARNPYNEQFF; cdr3_nt: TGTGCCAGTACCCCCCCGGCGAGGAACCCCTACAATGAGCAGTTCTTC
d_call: TRBD1; j_call: TRBJ2-6; clone_size: -; v_call: TRBV2; cdr3_aa: CASRGTGSLSGANVLTF; cdr3_nt: TGTGCCAGCAGGGGGACAGGAAGCCTCTCTGGGGCCAACGTCCTGACTTTC
d_call: TRBD1; j_call: TRBJ1-5; clone_size: -; v_call: TRBV20-1; cdr3_aa: CSAHTPRGDNQPQHF; cdr3_nt: TGCAGTGCACATACCCCCAGGGGGGACAATCAGCCCCAGCATTTT
d_call: TRBD1; j_call: TRBJ1-3; clone_size: -; v_call: TRBV18; cdr3_aa: CASSPDRGDSGNTIYF; cdr3_nt: TGTGCCAGCTCACCGGACAGGGGAGACTCTGGAAACACCATATATTTT
d_call: -; j_call: TRBJ2-3; clone_size: few; v_call: TRBV7-2; cdr3_aa: CASSSGGKSSTDTQYF; cdr3_nt: TGTGCCAGCAGCAGCGGAGGAAAATCCAGCACAGATACGCAGTATTTT
d_call: -; j_call: TRBJ1-2; clone_size: few; v_call: TRBV20-1; cdr3_aa: CSADPGQTNYGYTF; cdr3_nt: TGCAGTGCGGATCCGGGACAAACTAACTATGGCTACACCTTC
d_call: TRBD2; j_call: TRBJ2-7; clone_size: few; v_call: TRBV6-5; cdr3_aa: CASSYSGAGGTYEQYF; cdr3_nt: TGTGCCAGCAGTTACTCCGGAGCGGGGGGCACCTACGAGCAGTACTTC
d_call: -; j_call: TRBJ2-5; clone_size: -; v_call: TRBV4-1; cdr3_aa: CASSQEITRGSGTQYF; cdr3_nt: TGCGCCAGCAGCCAAGAGATCACAAGAGGCTCGGGGACCCAGTACTTC
d_call: TRBD1; j_call: TRBJ2-5; clone_size: once; v_call: TRBV14; cdr3_aa: CASSHDRGRRETQYF; cdr3_nt: TGTGCCAGCAGCCATGACAGGGGGCGGAGGGAGACCCAGTACTTC
d_call: -; j_call: TRBJ2-2; clone_size: -; v_call: TRBV7-7; cdr3_aa: CASSPILTGELFF; cdr3_nt: TGTGCTAGCAGCCCCATTCTCACCGGGGAGCTGTTTTTT
d_call: TRBD1; j_call: TRBJ2-5; clone_size: few; v_call: TRBV28; cdr3_aa: CASSFKGAWQETQYF; cdr3_nt: TGTGCCAGCAGTTTTAAGGGGGCCTGGCAAGAGACCCAGTACTTC
d_call: -; j_call: TRBJ1-1; clone_size: -; v_call: TRBV6-1; cdr3_aa: CASRVQGNTEAFF; cdr3_nt: TGTGCCAGCAGGGTACAGGGGAACACTGAAGCTTTCTTT
d_call: -; j_call: TRBJ1-3; clone_size: -; v_call: TRBV7-8; cdr3_aa: CASSLVGLNSGNTIYF; cdr3_nt: TGTGCCAGCAGCTTAGTGGGTCTCAACTCTGGAAACACCATATATTTT
d_call: -; j_call: TRBJ1-1; clone_size: few; v_call: TRBV7-8; cdr3_aa: CASSLDSHGSSEAFF; cdr3_nt: TGTGCCAGCAGCTTAGACTCGCACGGTTCGAGTGAAGCTTTCTTT
d_call: -; j_call: TRBJ1-5; clone_size: -; v_call: TRBV3-1; cdr3_aa: CASSQVGNQPQHF; cdr3_nt: TGTGCCAGCAGCCAAGTGGGCAATCAGCCCCAGCATTTT
d_call: -; j_call: TRBJ1-5; clone_size: -; v_call: TRBV28; cdr3_aa: CASSYLGNQPQHF; cdr3_nt: TGTGCCAGCAGTTACTTGGGCAATCAGCCCCAGCATTTT
d_call: -; j_call: TRBJ1-1; clone_size: -; v_call: TRBV28; cdr3_aa: CASSLYQPQGADAEAFF; cdr3_nt: TGTGCCAGCAGTTTATATCAACCCCAGGGTGCGGACGCTGAAGCTTTCTTT
d_call: -; j_call: TRBJ2-7; clone_size: -; v_call: TRBV7-6; cdr3_aa: CASSLVDYEQYF; cdr3_nt: TGTGCCAGCAGCTTGGTCGACTACGAGCAGTACTTC
d_call: TRBD1; j_call: TRBJ2-1; clone_size: few; v_call: TRBV24-1; cdr3_aa: CATSDSKQGATTNEQFF; cdr3_nt: TGTGCCACCAGTGATTCCAAACAGGGGGCTACCACCAATGAGCAGTTCTTC
d_call: -; j_call: TRBJ2-1; clone_size: -; v_call: TRBV27; cdr3_aa: CASSGFTEQFF; cdr3_nt: TGTGCCAGCAGTGGGTTTACTGAGCAGTTCTTC
d_call: TRBD2; j_call: TRBJ2-4; clone_size: -; v_call: TRBV5-4; cdr3_aa: CASSLGGSAGVAKNIQYF; cdr3_nt: TGTGCCAGCAGCTTGGGGGGGAGCGCGGGGGTAGCCAAAAACATTCAGTACTTC
d_call: TRBD1; j_call: TRBJ1-2; clone_size: few; v_call: TRBV18; cdr3_aa: CASSPISGGADGYTF; cdr3_nt: TGTGCCAGCTCACCAATATCAGGGGGCGCAGATGGCTACACCTTC
d_call: TRBD1; j_call: TRBJ2-2; clone_size: -; v_call: TRBV30; cdr3_aa: CAWSTGDGELFF; cdr3_nt: TGTGCCTGGAGTACAGGGGACGGGGAGCTGTTTTTT
d_call: TRBD1; j_call: TRBJ1-4; clone_size: -; v_call: TRBV2; cdr3_aa: CASSVTGGEKLFF; cdr3_nt: TGTGCCAGCAGTGTCACAGGGGGAGAAAAACTGTTTTTT
d_call: -; j_call: TRBJ2-3; clone_size: -; v_call: TRBV5-1; cdr3_aa: CASSLRGGGDTQYF; cdr3_nt: TGCGCCAGCAGCTTGAGGGGGGGAGGAGATACGCAGTATTTT
d_call: -; j_call: TRBJ2-3; clone_size: few; v_call: TRBV7-2; cdr3_aa: CASSPAGDTQYF; cdr3_nt: TGTGCCAGCAGCCCCGCTGGGGATACGCAGTATTTT
d_call: -; j_call: TRBJ2-2; clone_size: few; v_call: TRBV5-4; cdr3_aa: CASSLRSTTGELFF; cdr3_nt: TGTGCCAGCAGCTTGAGGAGCACCACCGGGGAGCTGTTTTTT
d_call: -; j_call: TRBJ2-3; clone_size: -; v_call: TRBV15; cdr3_aa: CATSRAGAPDTQYF; cdr3_nt: TGTGCCACCAGCAGAGCTGGGGCCCCGGATACGCAGTATTTT
d_call: -; j_call: TRBJ2-3; clone_size: -; v_call: TRBV27; cdr3_aa: CASSLAGAHTDTQYF; cdr3_nt: TGTGCCAGCAGTTTAGCGGGGGCCCACACAGATACGCAGTATTTT
d_call: -; j_call: TRBJ1-5; clone_size: -; v_call: TRBV20-1; cdr3_aa: CSAYGGRPNQPQHF; cdr3_nt: TGCAGTGCTTACGGCGGCAGACCCAATCAGCCCCAGCATTTT
d_call: TRBD1; j_call: TRBJ2-7; clone_size: few; v_call: TRBV6-1; cdr3_aa: CASSLSGTGVSYEQYF; cdr3_nt: TGTGCCAGCAGCCTATCCGGGACAGGAGTCTCCTACGAGCAGTACTTC
d_call: -; j_call: TRBJ2-5; clone_size: -; v_call: TRBV29-1; cdr3_aa: CSAGEGGETQYF; cdr3_nt: TGCAGCGCGGGGGAGGGGGGAGAGACCCAGTACTTC
d_call: TRBD1; j_call: TRBJ1-6; clone_size: few; v_call: TRBV7-2; cdr3_aa: CASSYRGSPLHF; cdr3_nt: TGTGCCAGCAGCTACAGGGGTTCACCCCTCCACTTT
d_call: TRBD1; j_call: TRBJ1-2; clone_size: few; v_call: TRBV6-1; cdr3_aa: CASSEPGGYGYTF; cdr3_nt: TGTGCCAGCAGTGAACCAGGGGGCTATGGCTACACCTTC
d_call: TRBD1; j_call: TRBJ2-7; clone_size: -; v_call: TRBV6-1; cdr3_aa: CASSSTGGVQYF; cdr3_nt: TGTGCCAGCAGCTCAACAGGGGGCGTGCAGTACTTC